A selection of T cell receptor beta chains follows, all from one sample in a study of Ad26.COV2.S vaccination and SARS-CoV-2 variants. Some clones are missing from TCRdb's copy, which holds only in-frame ones; the method was immunoSEQ multiplex PCR. The sample has fewer than 600,000 clones; 80% to 90% are singletons. Source: peripheral blood, taken in a trial of Ad26.COV2.S vaccine versus placebo. These receptors all stem from a person aged 18 to 65 who received the Ad26.COV2.S COVID-19 vaccine or a placebo. Both conserved end residues are part of each CDR3. Each record gives: V gene, J gene, D gene, clone size, CDR3 protein, CDR3 DNA. A D gene is named only where the DNA matches it firmly. The size entry is marked missing in some rows and otherwise reads once, few, many or a size class.

TRBV10-2	TRBJ1-5	TRBD1	NA	CASSTRQGAYQPQHF	TGCGCCAGCAGTACCCGACAGGGGGCTTATCAGCCCCAGCATTTT
TRBV4-2	TRBJ1-2	NA	NA	CASSQDLGRVGGLYGYTF	TGTGCCAGCAGCCAAGATCTGGGCAGGGTAGGGGGGCTGTATGGCTACACCTTC
TRBV7-8	TRBJ1-2	NA	NA	CASSATLGGQYGYTF	TGTGCCAGCAGCGCAACTCTGGGGGGCCAGTATGGCTACACCTTC
TRBV6-6	TRBJ1-2	NA	few	CAAMGGRYGYTF	TGTGCCGCCATGGGGGGTCGTTATGGCTACACCTTC
TRBV27	TRBJ1-1	NA	NA	CASTFIGGGTEAFF	TGTGCCAGCACGTTCATAGGGGGGGGCACTGAAGCTTTCTTT
TRBV18	TRBJ2-5	NA	NA	CASSPRRSTLGGETQYF	TGTGCCAGCTCACCACGACGATCGACTCTCGGAGGGGAGACCCAGTACTTC
TRBV12-5	TRBJ2-1	TRBD2	once	CASGLWPGTSGRDEQFF	TGTGCTAGTGGTTTGTGGCCGGGGACTAGCGGGAGAGATGAGCAGTTCTTC
TRBV27	TRBJ2-1	NA	NA	CASSSPGAGYNEQFF	TGTGCCAGCAGTTCTCCTGGGGCGGGTTACAATGAGCAGTTCTTC
TRBV5-1	TRBJ1-2	NA	NA	CASSLVGTEYGYTF	TGCGCCAGCAGCTTGGTTGGGACCGAATATGGCTACACCTTC
TRBV3-1/TRBV3-2	TRBJ1-2	TRBD1	NA	CASTPGGGYGYTF	TGTGCCAGCACCCCAGGGGGAGGCTATGGCTACACCTTC
TRBV21-1	TRBJ2-7	NA	NA	CASSQQEGVRDAYEQYF	TGTGCCAGCAGCCAACAGGAAGGCGTCCGGGATGCCTACGAGCAGTACTTC
TRBV30	TRBJ1-4	NA	NA	CAWSGQLNEKLFF	TGTGCCTGGAGTGGTCAGCTAAATGAAAAACTGTTTTTT
TRBV11-2	TRBJ2-1	NA	NA	CASSLRQVPNEQFF	TGTGCCAGCAGCCTAAGACAGGTCCCCAATGAGCAGTTCTTC
TRBV27	TRBJ1-1	NA	NA	CASSLSPRGNTEAFF	TGTGCCAGCAGTTTATCCCCCAGGGGGAACACTGAAGCTTTCTTT
TRBV28	TRBJ1-5	TRBD1	NA	CASSWDSYSNQPQHF	TGTGCCAGCAGTTGGGACAGCTATAGCAATCAGCCCCAGCATTTT
TRBV5-1	TRBJ2-3	TRBD2	NA	CASSGTSGTDTQYF	TGCGCCAGCAGCGGTACTAGCGGGACAGATACGCAGTATTTT
TRBV2	TRBJ1-5	TRBD1	few	CASSEQGGNQPQHF	TGTGCCAGCAGTGAACAGGGGGGCAATCAGCCCCAGCATTTT
TRBV18	TRBJ2-1	TRBD1	NA	CASSPGQGNEQFF	TGTGCCAGCTCACCGGGACAGGGCAATGAGCAGTTCTTC
TRBV27	TRBJ2-3	NA	NA	CASSLTGRTQYF	TGTGCCAGCAGTTTGACAGGGAGGACGCAGTATTTT
TRBV5-1	TRBJ1-4	NA	once	CASSLGQLATNEKLFF	TGCGCCAGCAGCTTGGGACAGTTGGCAACTAATGAAAAACTGTTTTTT
TRBV18	TRBJ1-2	NA	NA	CASSPQGGYGYTF	TGTGCCAGCTCACCCCAGGGAGGCTATGGCTACACCTTC
TRBV19	TRBJ1-4	TRBD1	few	CASRTDRVREKLFF	TGTGCCAGTAGAACCGACAGGGTTCGTGAAAAACTGTTTTTT
TRBV5-1	TRBJ1-2	NA	NA	CASSLERNRYTF	TGCGCCAGCAGCTTGGAACGGAATCGCTACACCTTC
TRBV5-1	TRBJ2-2	NA	NA	CASSLLLTGELFF	TGCGCCAGCAGCTTGCTCCTCACCGGGGAGCTGTTTTTT
TRBV30	TRBJ1-1	NA	NA	CAWSPAPWGGGTEAFF	TGTGCCTGGAGTCCCGCACCTTGGGGGGGAGGCACTGAAGCTTTCTTT
TRBV4-2	TRBJ2-1	NA	NA	CASSQEQGSPYNEQFF	TGTGCCAGCAGCCAAGAACAGGGCAGCCCCTACAATGAGCAGTTCTTC
TRBV3-1/TRBV3-2	TRBJ2-3	TRBD1	NA	CASSPRDRSTDTQYF	TGTGCCAGCAGCCCCAGGGACAGAAGCACAGATACGCAGTATTTT
TRBV30	TRBJ1-2	NA	NA	CAWSVTTYGYTF	TGTGCCTGGAGTGTGACAACCTATGGCTACACCTTC
TRBV6-4	TRBJ1-1	NA	NA	CASSTHLGGRNEAFF	TGTGCCAGCAGTACCCATTTGGGAGGGAGAAATGAAGCTTTCTTT
TRBV7-2	TRBJ1-1	NA	NA	CASSLRGGGDRGHTEAFF	TGTGCCAGCAGCCTTCGGGGGGGTGGCGATCGTGGTCACACTGAAGCTTTCTTT
TRBV4-1	TRBJ1-2	TRBD1	once	CASSHVIRSTGGANGYTF	TGCGCCAGCAGCCATGTTATCCGGTCGACAGGGGGCGCGAATGGCTACACCTTC
TRBV7-6	TRBJ2-7	TRBD2	NA	CASSLEASGGPEQYF	TGTGCCAGCAGCTTAGAGGCTAGCGGGGGTCCCGAGCAGTACTTC
TRBV27	TRBJ2-5	TRBD2	NA	CASSFAGGQETQYF	TGTGCCAGCAGTTTTGCGGGAGGGCAAGAGACCCAGTACTTC